A selection of T cell receptor beta chains follows, all from one sample in a study of T cell responses to AZD1222 COVID-19 vaccine. The repertoire was sequenced with immunoSEQ multiplex PCR; TCRdb's copy has only in-frame clones and lacks some. The table shows approximately 81,000 clones, with 80% to 95% occurring only once. The material sequenced was peripheral blood, taken on day 0 of MenACWY control vaccination. The receptors here all came from an adult in good health. The CDR3 runs from the conserved cysteine through the conserved F or W. Each record gives: clone size, J gene, V gene, D gene, CDR3 DNA, CDR3 protein. The D gene is left open where the match is weak. Some rows have no size entry. The others give once, few or many, or a class for an expanded clone.

- | TRBJ2-3 | TRBV12-3/TRBV12-4 | - | TGTGCCAGCAGTGACCCACCGCCAGATACGCAGTATTTT | CASSDPPPDTQYF
- | TRBJ2-1 | TRBV7-3 | - | TGTGCCAGCAGCTTAACGGCCGTAAATGAGCAGTTCTTC | CASSLTAVNEQFF
once | TRBJ1-6 | TRBV6-5 | - | TGTGCCAGCATCAAGGGGGTTGGTGATTCACCCCTCCACTTT | CASIKGVGDSPLHF
- | TRBJ1-5 | TRBV28 | TRBD1 | TGTGCCAGCAACAGGGGCCTCAATCAGCCCCAGCATTTT | CASNRGLNQPQHF
- | TRBJ2-1 | TRBV9 | - | TGTGCCAGCAGCCCGAACAATGAGCAGTTCTTC | CASSPNNEQFF
few | TRBJ1-5 | TRBV2 | TRBD1 | TGTGCCAGCAGGCCCGGACAGGGTAGCAATCAGCCCCAGCATTTT | CASRPGQGSNQPQHF
- | TRBJ1-2 | TRBV11-2 | - | TGTGCCAGCAGAGCCCTGGGGCAACTCTATGGCTACACCTTC | CASRALGQLYGYTF
- | TRBJ1-1 | TRBV11-2 | TRBD1 | TGTGCCAGCAGCTTTACAGGGGCCACTAAAGCTTTCTTT | CASSFTGATKAFF
- | TRBJ1-1 | TRBV4-1 | - | TGCGCCAGCAGCCCTCAAGACTCATCGAGGGGCACTGAAGCTTTCTTT | CASSPQDSSRGTEAFF
- | TRBJ2-1 | TRBV4-3 | TRBD2 | TGCGCCAGCAGCCAAGATGGGCCGGGACTAGCGGTTAACTCCTACAATGAGCAGTTCTTC | CASSQDGPGLAVNSYNEQFF
- | TRBJ1-2 | TRBV5-1 | - | TGCGCCAGCAGCGTGGACGGTCCCTATGGCTACACCTTC | CASSVDGPYGYTF
- | TRBJ1-1 | TRBV30 | - | TGTGCCTGGAGTCGGGACGGAACACCTAACACTGAAGCTTTCTTT | CAWSRDGTPNTEAFF
- | TRBJ2-6 | TRBV28 | - | TGTGCCAGCAGTTTTCAAGGGGCTGGGGCCAACGTCCTGACTTTC | CASSFQGAGANVLTF
- | TRBJ1-2 | TRBV7-2 | - | TGTGCCAGCAGCCCGGACGGTAGCTCTTATGGCTACACCTTC | CASSPDGSSYGYTF
once | TRBJ2-3 | TRBV19 | TRBD2 | TGTGCCAGTAGTGCCTGGAGAGCGGGAGGAGGTGCAGATACGCAGTATTTT | CASSAWRAGGGADTQYF
- | TRBJ1-2 | TRBV10-3 | - | TGTGCCATCAGCACAGAGACCCTCTATGGCTACACCTTC | CAISTETLYGYTF
- | TRBJ1-2 | TRBV7-2 | TRBD1 | TGTGCCAGCAGCCTTGGACAGGGGATATATGGCTACACCTTC | CASSLGQGIYGYTF
- | TRBJ2-5 | TRBV28 | - | TGTGCCAGCAGTTCTCCGTGGGAGACCCAGTACTTC | CASSSPWETQYF
once | TRBJ2-7 | TRBV5-1 | - | TGCGCCAGCAGCCCCGGGGGCGGGACCGAGCAGTACTTC | CASSPGGGTEQYF
- | TRBJ2-1 | TRBV5-1 | TRBD2 | TGCGCCAGCAGCTATCTAGCGGGGACCTCCTACAATGAGCAGTTCTTC | CASSYLAGTSYNEQFF
- | TRBJ2-3 | TRBV19 | TRBD2 | TGTGCCAGTAGTCTACTCCTGACTAGCGTCGGGACTAATACGCAGTATTTT | CASSLLLTSVGTNTQYF
few | TRBJ2-1 | TRBV5-6 | TRBD2 | TGTGCCAGCAGCTTCTGGCGGGGGGCCAATGAGCAGTTCTTC | CASSFWRGANEQFF
- | TRBJ1-5 | TRBV6-2/TRBV6-3 | - | TGTGCCAGCAGTCAATCAGGGGGCAATCAGCCCCAGCATTTT | CASSQSGGNQPQHF
once | TRBJ2-6 | TRBV6-6 | TRBD1 | TGTGCCAGCCTGACAGGGGAATCTGGGGCCAACGTCCTGACTTTC | CASLTGESGANVLTF
- | TRBJ1-2 | TRBV6-2/TRBV6-3 | - | TGTGCCAGCAGCCTCCAGGGGCCTGGCTACACCTTC | CASSLQGPGYTF
- | TRBJ2-3 | TRBV6-2/TRBV6-3 | - | TGTGCCAGCAGCCCATCGACAGGTTTCGTGGATACGCAGTATTTT | CASSPSTGFVDTQYF
- | TRBJ1-5 | TRBV20-1 | - | TGCAGTGCTAGTGGCAGGGTAGCGAATCAGCCCCAGCATTTT | CSASGRVANQPQHF
- | TRBJ1-1 | TRBV19 | - | TGTGCCAGTAATGAGGCGCCGACCACTGAAGCTTTCTTT | CASNEAPTTEAFF
- | TRBJ2-1 | TRBV7-2 | - | TGTGCCAGCAGCGCCCGGGGCTACAATGAGCAGTTCTTC | CASSARGYNEQFF
- | TRBJ1-4 | TRBV7-9 | - | TGTGCCAGCAGCGAAGGTACTCTCGAAAAACTGTTTTTT | CASSEGTLEKLFF
- | TRBJ1-5 | TRBV28 | - | TGTGCCAGCAGTCGACTGGGGCAGGGCAATCAGCCCCAGCATTTT | CASSRLGQGNQPQHF
- | TRBJ1-2 | TRBV24-1 | - | TGTGCCACCAGTGATTTTATCTCTTATGGCTACACCTTC | CATSDFISYGYTF
- | TRBJ2-3 | TRBV5-1 | - | TGCGCCAGCAGCCCAGGGGGGAAAGATACAGATACGCAGTATTTT | CASSPGGKDTDTQYF
once | TRBJ2-1 | TRBV18 | - | TGTGCCAGCTCATTCAGGGTTAATGAGCAGTTCTTC | CASSFRVNEQFF
- | TRBJ2-1 | TRBV29-1 | TRBD2 | TGCAGCGTCCCGTGGACTAGCGCAGGCTCCTACAATGAGCAGTTCTTC | CSVPWTSAGSYNEQFF
- | TRBJ1-1 | TRBV19 | TRBD1 | TGTGCCAGTAGTGCTGGGACAGACAAAGCTTTCTTT | CASSAGTDKAFF
- | TRBJ2-3 | TRBV7-2 | TRBD2 | TGTGCCAGCAGCTTGGCAGCGGGAGGAGTCACAGATACGCAGTATTTT | CASSLAAGGVTDTQYF
once | TRBJ1-2 | TRBV7-9 | TRBD1 | TGTGCCAGCGGGACAGCTCTCTATGGCTACACCTTC | CASGTALYGYTF
- | TRBJ2-7 | TRBV5-4 | TRBD1 | TGTGCCAGCAGCCTGGGACAGGGTTCCTACGAGCAGTACTTC | CASSLGQGSYEQYF
- | TRBJ2-5 | TRBV28 | - | TGTGCCAGCAGTCTGCAGGCCCCCCAAGAGACCCAGTACTTC | CASSLQAPQETQYF
- | TRBJ2-1 | TRBV11-1 | - | TGTGCCAGCAGCTTAGGCCGGTACAATGAGCAGTTCTTC | CASSLGRYNEQFF